This entry describes one T cell receptor (beta chain). Its antigen is still unknown. The culture ran for around ten days before CD4+ T cells were isolated. The person had a PCR-confirmed SARS-CoV-2 infection during March to December 2020. Repertoires were generated with immunoSEQ multiplex PCR, while TCRdb's copy carries only in-frame clones and drops some. The table records tens of thousands of clones, under 85% of them present only once. The trim removed 4 bases at V and 8 bases at J, leaving 5 bases unmatched. The CDR3 consists of 15 residues. Germline CDR1 LNHNV, CDR2 YYDKDF (reference sequence). The data were obtained in a study of vaccination effects on CD4 cells after COVID-19. Study summary: Participants got two doses of BNT162b2 or mRNA-1273 vaccine. Samples came from a couple of convalescent patients 16 days and one week before vaccination.

The specimen comprised CD4+ T cells from PBMCs cultured without peptide, sampled before COVID-19 vaccination. This clonotype originated in a human donor who had a prior SARS-CoV-2 infection. V gene TRBV15 combines with J gene TRBJ2-1; the match to TRBD2 covers 13 bases. The CDR3 reads CATSKRTSGSDEQFF. The CDR3 DNA sequence: TGTGCCACCAGCAAAAGGACTAGCGGGAGTGATGAGCAGTTCTTC.